This T cell receptor beta chain was captured in a study of T cell responses to AZD1222 COVID-19 vaccine. This CDR3 has 14 amino acids. The V gene's germline CDR1 is SGHTA and CDR2 FQGNSA. V was clipped by 3 bases and J by 0 bases, with 7 bases between them. This table comes from immunoSEQ multiplex PCR, and its TCRdb copy is limited to in-frame clones, with some not included. The data contain about 150,000 clones, 91% of them singletons. The chain recombines TRBV7-2 with TRBJ2-3; D is uncertain. The specimen was peripheral blood, collected on day 0 of AZD1222 vaccination. This clonotype was sampled from an adult in good health. The CDR3 loop is CASSFITSTDTQYF. CDR3 in DNA: TGTGCCAGCAGCTTTATCACAAGCACAGATACGCAGTATTTT. The entire variable domain, with the rest obtained from reference TRBV7-2 and TRBJ2-3, is as follows: GAGVSQSPSNKVTEKGKDVELRCDPISGHTALYWYRQSLGQGLEFLIYFQGNSAPDKSGLPSDRFSAERTGGSVSTLTIQRTQQEDSAVYLCASSFITSTDTQYFGPGTRLTVL.